This TCR beta chain was found in a study of blood T cell repertoires in COVID-19 (dated by TCRdb to about 2020). Describing the broader study: Collaborator samples came from the United States, Italy and Spain and covered acute and convalescent phases of COVID-19. The prospective study material was composed of cDNA or gDNA derived from T cells, B-cell-depleted T cells, or PBMCs. Subjects who had been exposed to COVID-19, were actively infected with it, or had recovered from it provided the deeply sampled blood TCRbeta repertoires that made up the dataset. A freely available public database, intended as a resource for researchers studying the immune response to SARS-CoV-2, is where the repertoires were released. The samples were drawn from two sources: the first 160 participants of the ongoing ImmuneRACE study, and approximately 1,300 subjects contributed by 6 global collaborators. The sample metadata nearly always contained a de-identified subject ID, COVID-19 status, age in years and sex. Where HLA class I and class II types were available, the types were taken from metadata supplied by the sample provider, not from assay-based typing. The paper's findings and limits, for the study overall: Clinical and demographic metadata were provided uncurated, with the amount varying by source and participant.

The collaborating institutions used their own protocols to collect whole blood in K2EDTA tubes. For TCRbeta analysis, collaborator samples were shipped as frozen whole blood, as isolated PBMCs, or as DNA extracted from either sample type. The immunoSEQ Assay, a bias-controlled multiplex PCR, was used to amplify TCRbeta CDR3 regions from genomic DNA. As for the authors' bioinformatics: Nucleated cell counts per sample were estimated from amplification of reference gene primers within the assay. To quantify the absolute abundance of each unique TCRbeta CDR3 rearrangement, sequence reads were collapsed and filtered. Productive Simpson clonality was computed per sample as the square root of Simpson's diversity index over productive rearrangements. TCRdb limited this immuneACCESS table to in-frame rearrangements with V and J called. A share of clones is missing; checked studies link under half to unresolved V genes, and the rest is unexplained. V and J calls and clone size are given by that table; D and trimming were obtained from the DNA. The sample contains about 120,000 clones, under 80% of them found a single time. The biggest ten clones account for about 2.3% of the sample.

As encoded in the germline V gene, CDR1 is KGHSH while CDR2 is LQKENI. The CDR3 numbers 18 residues from cysteine through phenylalanine. The retained sequence is limited to the CDR3, 54 bases, with the frame set at the first base. Trimming at the junction amounts to 2 bases on V and 0 bases on J, and the germline ends lie 17 bases apart. Points on this clone: It lacks a known antigen. Base quality data are lacking; no much larger clone is found one base away.

Recombination joined TRBV18 with TRBJ2-1; no confident D gene assignment can be made. This TCR came from a man in his 70s with acute or convalescent COVID-19. The material sequenced was peripheral blood. Read as DNA, the sequence is TGTGCCAGCTCACCAACAAAGGCAGGTGTTACCTCCTACAATGAGCAGTTCTTC. This yields the protein CASSPTKAGVTSYNEQFF.